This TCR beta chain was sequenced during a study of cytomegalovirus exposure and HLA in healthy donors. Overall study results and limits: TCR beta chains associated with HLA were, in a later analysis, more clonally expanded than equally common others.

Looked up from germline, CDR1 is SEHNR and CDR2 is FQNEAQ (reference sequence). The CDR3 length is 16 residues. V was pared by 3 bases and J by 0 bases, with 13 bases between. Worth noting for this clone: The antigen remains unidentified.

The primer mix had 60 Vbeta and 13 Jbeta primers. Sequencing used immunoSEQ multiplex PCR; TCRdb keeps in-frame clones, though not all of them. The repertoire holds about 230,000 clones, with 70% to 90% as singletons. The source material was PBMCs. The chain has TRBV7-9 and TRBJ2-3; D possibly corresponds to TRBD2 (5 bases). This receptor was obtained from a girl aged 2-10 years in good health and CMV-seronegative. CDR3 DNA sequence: TGTGCCAGCAGCTTTTTTGCGGGTAGGAGCACAGATACGCAGTATTTT. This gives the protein CASSFFAGRSTDTQYF.